This T cell receptor beta chain was observed in a study of T cells expressing NK-cell markers. The wider study: Obtained from sorted CD3+CD56+NKG2C+, CD3+CD56+NKG2C- and CD3+CD56-NKG2C+ T cells were the TCR beta repertoires. Eight donors were sequenced, seven testing HCMV-seropositive and one testing seronegative. Study-wide results and caveats: Once again these clonotypes came out on top in the CD3+CD56-NKG2C+ fraction of a few donors. Of the CD8+ T cell pool in five or six donors, roughly 1.0-7.5% was accounted for by dominant NKG2C+ clonotypes.

From its re-call of the 5' RACE reads, TCRdb lists each CDR3 protein once, without DNA. The sample table sets out 300,000 to 500,000 distinct CDR3 sequences. CDR3 length: 14 residues. Comments on this clonotype: What it binds is not known.

Specimen: blood T cells: a sorted CD56 or NKG2C T cell subset, CD4+ or CD8+ T cells, or bulk PBMC T cells (not recorded which). The origin of this receptor is a woman in her 50s in good health. V is TRBV12-3 or TRBV12-4 and J is TRBJ1-1; TCRdb's D call, TRBD1, is unchecked because there is no DNA. The CDR3 region is CASSENSGDTEAFF.